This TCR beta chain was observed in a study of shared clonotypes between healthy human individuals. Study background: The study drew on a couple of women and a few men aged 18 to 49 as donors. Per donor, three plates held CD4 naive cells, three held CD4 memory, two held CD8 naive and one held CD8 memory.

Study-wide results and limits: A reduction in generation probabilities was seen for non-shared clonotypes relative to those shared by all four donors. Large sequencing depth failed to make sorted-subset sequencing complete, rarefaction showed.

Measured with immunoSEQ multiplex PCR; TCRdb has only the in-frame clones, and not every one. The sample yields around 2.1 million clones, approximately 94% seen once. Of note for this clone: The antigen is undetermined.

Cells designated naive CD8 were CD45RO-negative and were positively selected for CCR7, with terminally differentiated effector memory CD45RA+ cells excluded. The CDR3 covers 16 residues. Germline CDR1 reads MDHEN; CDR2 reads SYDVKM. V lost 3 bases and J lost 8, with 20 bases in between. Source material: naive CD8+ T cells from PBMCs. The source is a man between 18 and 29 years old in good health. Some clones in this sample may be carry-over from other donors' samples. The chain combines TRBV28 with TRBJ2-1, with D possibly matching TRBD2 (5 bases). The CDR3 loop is CASSFSSGVEGDEQFF. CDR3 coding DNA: TGTGCCAGCAGTTTTAGTTCCGGTGTCGAGGGCGATGAGCAGTTCTTC.